Listed here are 19 T cell receptor beta chains from one sample, sequenced in a study of cytomegalovirus exposure and HLA in healthy donors. Both 60 Vbeta primers and 13 Jbeta primers went into the PCR. Sequencing used immunoSEQ multiplex PCR; TCRdb keeps in-frame clones, though not all of them. Of fewer than 200,000 clones in the sample, roughly 84% were seen once. The sequenced material came from PBMCs. These receptors were obtained from a girl in the first two years of life in good health and CMV-seronegative.

The chain recombines TRBV19 with TRBJ2-1; 9 nucleotides align to TRBD2. This CDR3 is 14 amino acids long. Germline V gene lookup returns CDR1 LNHDA and CDR2 SQIVND (reference sequence). V lost 4 bases, J lost 7 bases, and 5 bases stayed unmatched. This chain's CDR3 is CASSSGGALNEQFF. DNA for the CDR3: TGTGCCAGTAGTAGCGGGGGGGCCCTAAATGAGCAGTTCTTC. The entire variable domain, with the rest obtained from reference TRBV19 and TRBJ2-1, is as follows: DGGITQSPKYLFRKEGQNVTLSCEQNLNHDAMYWYRQDPGQGLRLIYYSQIVNDFQKGDIAEGYSVSREKKESFPLTVTSAQKNPTAFYLCASSSGGALNEQFFGPGTRLTVL.

The rearrangement joins TRBV29-1 to TRBJ2-6; 8 nucleotides align to TRBD1. The CDR3 covers 14 residues. Germline V gives CDR1 SQVTM, CDR2 ANQGSEA. Unmatched junction bases numbered 4, after V lost 6 bases and J lost 3 bases. The CDR3 loop reads CSVSQGDGANVLTF. Written as DNA, the CDR3 is TGCAGCGTATCACAGGGGGATGGGGCCAACGTCCTGACTTTC.

The chain uses TRBV9 and TRBJ2-7; 12 bases are a match to TRBD1. From germline, CDR1 is SGDLS and CDR2 YYNGEE. Unmatched junction bases numbered 5, after V lost 3 bases and J lost 4 bases. The CDR3 length is 15 residues. The CDR3 DNA reads as TGTGCCAGCAGCGCCGGGACAGGGGGCTTTTACGAGCAGTACTTC. The encoded protein is CASSAGTGGFYEQYF.

V usage is TRBV28 and J usage is TRBJ1-6; D gene ambiguous. In germline, CDR1 is MDHEN, CDR2 SYDVKM. V lost 5 bases to trimming and J lost 10 bases, with 9 bases between them. The CDR3 contains 12 residues. The CDR3 DNA follows: TGTGCCAGCAGTCTAAGAGCCTCACCCCTCCACTTT. Translation gives CASSLRASPLHF.

This rearrangement joins TRBV2 to TRBJ2-3; D uncertain. The length of the CDR3 is 12 residues. Germline CDR1 is SNHLY and CDR2 is FYNNEI. The V gene lost 4 bases and the J gene lost 4 bases, with 6 bases spanning the gap. CDR3 amino acids: CASSGGADTQYF. The CDR3 DNA is TGTGCCAGCAGTGGCGGTGCAGATACGCAGTATTTT.

This clone has a single count. The chain combines TRBV2 with TRBJ2-7; 9 nucleotides line up with TRBD1. CDR1 is SNHLY, CDR2 FYNNEI, per germline. This CDR3 region has 15 residues. Germline trimming cut 1 base from V and 1 base from J; bases unmatched to any gene: 2. CDR3 DNA: TGTGCCAGCAGTGAAGGACAGGGGGGGTCCTACGAGCAGTACTTC. The encoded protein is CASSEGQGGSYEQYF.

The J gene is TRBJ2-7, the V gene TRBV19, with a possible D match to TRBD2 (6 bases). The CDR3 consists of 13 residues. V lost 6 bases and J 3 bases, leaving 12 bases between the germline ends. CDR1 LNHDA and CDR2 SQIVND come from the germline V gene (reference sequence). This CDR3 reads CASSGSFVYEQYF. CDR3 DNA sequence: TGTGCCAGTAGCGGGAGCTTCGTCTACGAGCAGTACTTC.

V gene TRBV2 combines with J gene TRBJ1-2; no firm D call. Germline V lookup: CDR1 SNHLY, CDR2 FYNNEI. The V gene lost 6 bases and the J gene lost 6 bases, with 11 bases spanning the gap. The CDR3 is made up of 12 amino acids. This chain's CDR3 is CASRDLADGYTF. CDR3 DNA sequence: TGTGCCAGCAGGGACTTAGCGGATGGCTACACCTTC.

V usage is TRBV19 and J usage is TRBJ1-5; no clear D gene. Deletions cut 5 bases from V and 3 bases from J, with 14 bases between. The CDR3 totals 15 residues. Germline CDR1 is LNHDA and CDR2 is SQIVND (reference sequence). The CDR3 nucleotides are TGTGCCAGTAGTCCTCCGGGAGCTCTCAATCAGCCCCAGCATTTT. This gives the protein CASSPPGALNQPQHF.

CDR3 in DNA: TGTGCCAGCAGCTTCACAGGGGCCTCCTACAATGAGCAGTTCTTC. Its translation is CASSFTGASYNEQFF. The chain has TRBV7-9 and TRBJ2-1; 7 nucleotides match TRBD1. Germline lookup yields CDR1 SEHNR and CDR2 FQNEAQ (reference sequence). There are 15 residues in the CDR3. Trimming took 3 bases from V and 0 from J; bases not matched to a gene: 2. The full variable domain, rest sourced from reference TRBV7-9 and TRBJ2-1, is DTGVSQNPRHKITKRGQNVTFRCDPISEHNRLYWYRQTLGQGPEFLTYFQNEAQLEKSRLLSDRFSAERPKGSFSTLEIQRTEQGDSAMYLCASSFTGASYNEQFFGPGTRLTVL.

With regard to this clone: The junction departs from the called germline gene at one end, perhaps through a read error. The chain joins TRBV7-9 to TRBJ2-5; 7 bases are a match to TRBD1. CDR1 is SEHNR, CDR2 FQNEAQ, per germline (reference sequence). The CDR3 sequence is 14 residues long. The CDR3 sequence is CSSSSRQGQETQYF. The CDR3 region has the DNA TGTTCCAGCAGCTCCAGACAGGGCCAAGAGACCCAGTACTTC.

The chain is built from TRBV4-3 and TRBJ2-3; TRBD1 matches 7 bases. The CDR3 spans 17 residues. Germline V gives CDR1 LGHNA, CDR2 YSLEER. V dropped 1 base and J dropped 6; count of bases not matched to a gene: 13. The CDR3 region is CASSQGGSDRASDTQYF. The CDR3 bases are TGCGCCAGCAGCCAAGGCGGGTCCGACAGGGCGAGTGATACGCAGTATTTT.

The rearrangement links TRBV19 to TRBJ1-1, with D possibly being TRBD1 (5 bases). Germline V CDR1 and CDR2: LNHDA, SQIVND (reference sequence). Trimming took 3 bases from V and 1 from J, leaving 12 bases between them. The CDR3 loop spans 15 amino acids. DNA for the CDR3: TGTGCCAGTAGTATTGGGGGAGGGAGGAACACTGAAGCTTTCTTT. It encodes CASSIGGGRNTEAFF.

The chain joins TRBV5-1 to TRBJ2-5; D gene ambiguous. CDR3 length: 13 residues. V lost 0 bases and J 0 bases, leaving 3 bases between the germline ends. Germline CDR1 reads SGHRS; CDR2 reads YFSETQ. The CDR3 spells CASSLAYQETQYF. The CDR3 DNA is TGCGCCAGCAGCTTGGCCTACCAAGAGACCCAGTACTTC. Combining the CDR3 with reference TRBV5-1 and TRBJ2-5 gives the whole variable domain KAGVTQTPRYLIKTRGQQVTLSCSPISGHRSVSWYQQTPGQGLQFLFEYFSETQRNKGNFPGRFSGRQFSNSRSEMNVSTLELGDSALYLCASSLAYQETQYFGPGTRLLVL.

This clone was seen more than once but under ten times. The chain is built from TRBV9 and TRBJ2-1, with D possibly TRBD2 on 6 matching bases. Germline values: CDR1 SGDLS, CDR2 YYNGEE. The CDR3 consists of 18 residues. V was trimmed by 5 bases and J by 1 base, leaving 22 bases between them. CDR3 coding DNA: TGTGCCAGCAGTGCCCGGGAGAAGTTCTCCCATTCCTACAATGAGCAGTTCTTC. This translates into CASSAREKFSHSYNEQFF.

The chain combines TRBV4-1 with TRBJ2-1; D is ambiguous. The CDR3 sequence is 14 residues long. From germline, CDR1 is MGHRA and CDR2 YSYEKL. V was pared by 1 base and J by 2 bases, with 6 bases between. The CDR3 DNA follows: TGCGCCAGCAGCCAAGGGCTGCCCTACAATGAGCAGTTCTTC. Its translation is CASSQGLPYNEQFF.

This chain uses TRBV5-5 with TRBJ2-5; a possible D gene is TRBD2 (7 bases). This CDR3 contains 14 residues. CDR1 and CDR2 (germline): SGHKS, YYEKEE (reference sequence). Trimming took off 4 bases at V and 2 bases at J, with 12 bases between the two ends. The CDR3 DNA sequence: TGTGCCAGCAGCGCCGGGGGGACACAAGAGACCCAGTACTTC. Translated, it gives CASSAGGTQETQYF.

The chain recombines TRBV9 with TRBJ1-5; unclear D gene. The CDR3 extends over 15 amino acids. Trimming stripped 0 bases from V and 3 bases from J, with 10 bases between. CDR1 is SGDLS and CDR2 is YYNGEE in the germline V gene. In DNA form, the CDR3 reads TGTGCCAGCAGCGTAGCCGGACTCCACAATCAGCCCCAGCATTTT. Its protein product is CASSVAGLHNQPQHF. The complete variable domain, with remaining parts taken from reference TRBV9 and TRBJ1-5, reads DSGVTQTPKHLITATGQRVTLRCSPRSGDLSVYWYQQSLDQGLQFLIQYYNGEERAKGNILERFSAQQFPDLHSELNLSSLELGDSALYFCASSVAGLHNQPQHFGDGTRLSIL.

V gene TRBV5-1 combines with J gene TRBJ2-3; 10 bases align to TRBD1. V dropped 2 bases and J dropped 5; count of bases not matched to a gene: 5. The CDR3 totals 15 residues. Germline CDR1 reads SGHRS; CDR2 reads YFSETQ. CDR3 DNA sequence: TGCGCCAGCAGCTTCCCGACAGGGGGCATAGATACGCAGTATTTT. Its protein product is CASSFPTGGIDTQYF.